This passage covers 9 T cell receptor beta chains from one sample sequenced in a study of CD8+ T cells in alopecia areata listed by TCRdb under 2018. Libraries came from the immunoSEQ multiplex PCR assay. To provide template for TCR sequencing, every sample had RNA extracted and reverse transcribed into cDNA. The table was pulled from immuneACCESS by TCRdb, which kept in-frame rearrangements only. Such tables lose some clones; where checked, under half of the loss comes from unresolved V genes, and the rest has no known cause. The sample includes 95,000 to 100,000 clones, with approximately 60% observed a single time. 15% to 18% of the sample rests with the top ten. The label giving this sample's time point can be read as: about 4 weeks on oral tofacitinib. Per the publication, the treatment or condition label means: oral pan-JAK inhibitor, 5-10 mg twice daily. The material sequenced was CD8+ T cells sorted from blood, taken at week 4, from a patient treated with tofacitinib. The source is a human donor with alopecia areata.

J is TRBJ1-1 and V is TRBV14; D gene unclear. Germline V lookup: CDR1 SGHDN, CDR2 FVKESK. There are 13 residues in the CDR3. The V end was cut by 1 base, the J end by 5 bases, with 8 bases between. CDR3 nucleotide sequence: TGTGCCAGCAGCCAAGCGCGGGTTACTGAAGCTTTCTTT. As protein: CASSQARVTEAFF. The entire variable domain, with the rest obtained from reference TRBV14 and TRBJ1-1, is as follows: EAGVTQFPSHSVIEKGQTVTLRCDPISGHDNLYWYRRVMGKEIKFLLHFVKESKQDESGMPNNRFLAERTGGTYSTLKVQPAELEDSGVYFCASSQARVTEAFFGQGTRLTVV.

The rearrangement uses TRBV6-5 and TRBJ1-4, with D maybe TRBD1 (6 bases). Germline V gene data show CDR1 as MNHEY and CDR2 as SVGAGI. The CDR3 consists of 15 residues. Trimming removed 1 base at V and 3 bases at J, with 9 bases between. The CDR3 nucleotides read TGTGCCAGCAGTTACTTGACAGGTTCTAATGAAAAACTGTTTTTT. Translated, it gives CASSYLTGSNEKLFF.

The CDR3 here is CASSVAGPGMYGYTF. The DNA of the CDR3 is TGTGCCAGCAGCGTAGCCGGGCCGGGTATGTATGGCTACACCTTC. This chain joins TRBV9 and TRBJ1-2; no reliable D call. From germline, CDR1 is SGDLS and CDR2 YYNGEE. CDR3 length: 15 amino acids. Trimming took 0 bases from V and 5 from J, leaving 14 bases between them. Based on the CDR3 plus reference TRBV9 and TRBJ1-2, the full variable domain is DSGVTQTPKHLITATGQRVTLRCSPRSGDLSVYWYQQSLDQGLQFLIQYYNGEERAKGNILERFSAQQFPDLHSELNLSSLELGDSALYFCASSVAGPGMYGYTFGSGTRLTVV.

The V call is TRBV6-1, the J call TRBJ2-3; D call uncertain. The CDR3 extends over 16 amino acids. Trimming left V 4 bases short and J 3 bases short, with 17 bases between. The germline CDR1 and CDR2 sequences are MNHNS and SASEGT. This CDR3 is CASSGGWAALTDTQYF. CDR3 nucleotide sequence: TGTGCCAGCAGTGGAGGATGGGCGGCTCTTACAGATACGCAGTATTTT.

This chain links TRBV25-1 with TRBJ2-5; 9 bases are a match to TRBD1. V lost 3 bases, J lost 3 bases, and 8 bases stayed unmatched. Germline V gene sequence: CDR1 MGHDK, CDR2 SYGVNS. The CDR3 loop spans 16 amino acids. DNA for the CDR3: TGTGCCAGCAGTGATGGTAGAAGGACAGGGGAAGAGACCCAGTACTTC. Protein product: CASSDGRRTGEETQYF. Full variable domain (remainder filled in from reference TRBV25-1 and TRBJ2-5): EADIYQTPRYLVIGTGKKITLECSQTMGHDKMYWYQQDPGMELHLIHYSYGVNSTEKGDLSSESTVSRIRTEHFPLTLESARPSHTSQYLCASSDGRRTGEETQYFGPGTRLLVL.

This sequence joins TRBV5-6 and TRBJ1-1; D not certain. The germline V and J ends were trimmed by 2 bases and 1 base, with 12 bases remaining between them. Per the germline V gene, CDR1 is SGHDT and CDR2 is YYEEEE. There are 15 residues in the CDR3. CDR3 protein: CASSFVGGENTEAFF. As DNA, the CDR3 is TGTGCCAGCAGCTTTGTGGGAGGAGAGAACACTGAAGCTTTCTTT. Drawing the rest from reference TRBV5-6 and TRBJ1-1, the complete variable domain is DAGVTQSPTHLIKTRGQQVTLRCSPKSGHDTVSWYQQALGQGPQFIFQYYEEEERQRGNFPDRFSGHQFPNYSSELNVNALLLGDSALYLCASSFVGGENTEAFFGQGTRLTVV.

J is TRBJ2-7 and V is TRBV4-3; unclear D gene. Germline CDR1 reads LGHNA; CDR2 reads YSLEER. The CDR3 covers 13 residues. The V end lost 2 bases, the J end lost 3 bases, and 8 bases lay between the germline ends. The CDR3 nucleotides are TGCGCCAGCAGCCAACACCAGAGCTACGAGCAGTACTTC. The encoded protein is CASSQHQSYEQYF.

Only a few counts were recorded for this clone. The V and J genes are TRBV29-1 and TRBJ2-2; 8 nucleotides match TRBD2. Germline V gene data show CDR1 as SQVTM and CDR2 as ANQGSEA. CDR3 length equals 18 residues. V shed 4 bases and J 4 bases; nucleotides not matched to a gene: 17. This chain's CDR3 is CSVVFSPGGGLGTGELFF. The CDR3 DNA follows: TGCAGCGTTGTCTTTTCACCAGGCGGGGGGCTCGGCACCGGGGAGCTGTTTTTT.

The chain couples TRBV7-9 to TRBJ2-5; TRBD2 matches 8 bases. V gave up 5 bases and J gave up 10 bases; unmatched junction bases: 12. The CDR3 contains 14 residues. Germline V gene sequence: CDR1 SEHNR, CDR2 FQNEAQ (reference sequence). The CDR3 protein is CASSPSGTRDNQYF. In DNA form, the CDR3 reads TGTGCCAGCAGCCCGTCCGGGACTAGGGATAACCAGTACTTC.